This entry concerns a single T cell receptor beta chain. Its specificity is unknown. Measured with immunoSEQ multiplex PCR; TCRdb has only the in-frame clones, and not every one. The table includes around 45,000 clones, 90% detected once. This entry belongs to a study of T cell responses to AZD1222 COVID-19 vaccine. Study-wide results and limits: Among vaccine-associated CD4 TCRs, coverage spanned spike, with dominance at 160-218 and 743-854.

Germline CDR1 and CDR2: SGHTA and FQGNSA. This CDR3 spans 12 amino acids. Trimming removed 2 bases at V and 5 bases at J, with 1 base between. The chain is built from TRBV7-2 and TRBJ1-6, with D unclear. The material was peripheral blood, obtained 28 days after the second AZD1222 dose. The clonotype comes from an adult who received the AZD1222 COVID-19 vaccine. The CDR3 nucleotides read TGTGCCAGCAGCTTAAATAATTCACCCCTCCACTTT. Encoded protein: CASSLNNSPLHF.